These 5 T cell receptor beta chains were all obtained from the same sample, sequenced in a study of vaccination and CD4 T cells after COVID-19. Treatment defined: roughly 10-day PBMC culture with coronavirus spike peptide pools or control peptides (ViraFEST assay). The unexposed donor's CD4+ T cells were collected before the COVID-19 pandemic (2011-2018). Antigen specificity for these receptors is unknown. The assay that was used to sequence DNA from cultured CD4+ T cells was the Oncomine TCR Beta short-read assay. TCRdb reprocessed the PCR reads via MiXCR and lists one record per CDR3 protein. Of about 7,600 distinct CDR3 sequences in the sample, roughly 43% were seen once. Specimen: CD4+ T cells from blood, cultured in vitro. The receptors come from a human donor in good health.

A single count supports this clonotype. The CDR3 DNA is TGTGCCAGCAGTTACGTAATGGCGGGGCACCTCGGGGGCTACACCTTC. Protein product: CASSYVMAGHLGGYTF. V gene TRBV6-5 combines with J gene TRBJ1-2, with a tentative D call TRBD1 (5 bases). This CDR3 spans 16 amino acids. Trimming pared 2 bases from V and 8 bases from J, leaving 21 bases between. Germline CDR1 MNHEY, CDR2 SVGAGI.

The chain couples TRBV27 to TRBJ1-6; TRBD1 aligns across 8 bases. The CDR3 runs to 15 residues. Trimming cost V 6 bases and J 8 bases; bases outside gene matches: 9. Per germline, CDR1 MNHEY and CDR2 SMNVEV (reference sequence). This CDR3 reads CASSPTTGAHSPLHF. In DNA form, the CDR3 reads TGTGCCAGCAGCCCAACGACAGGGGCGCATTCACCCCTCCACTTT.

This chain connects TRBV12-3 or TRBV12-4 to TRBJ2-7; 9 positions agree with TRBD2. V dropped 5 bases and J dropped 2; count of bases not matched to a gene: 7. This CDR3 has 15 amino acids. CDR3 bases: TGTGCCAGCAGTCTTTCTAGCGGGATTACCTACGAGCAGTACTTC. Protein sequence: CASSLSSGITYEQYF.

This clonotype was recorded only once. The rearrangement links TRBV6-1 to TRBJ1-4, with 8 bases lining up with TRBD1. Unmatched junction bases numbered 5, after V lost 6 bases and J lost 2 bases. Germline CDR1 MNHNS, CDR2 SASEGT. The CDR3 sequence is 15 residues long. The CDR3 sequence is CASRRQGSTNEKLFF. The CDR3 bases are TGTGCCAGCAGGAGACAGGGGTCGACTAATGAAAAACTGTTTTTT.

V gene TRBV20-1 combines with J gene TRBJ2-3; the D is unclear. Per the germline V gene, CDR1 is DFQATT and CDR2 is SNEGSKA (reference sequence). V shed 1 base and J shed 0 bases, with 11 bases lying between them. CDR3 length: 15 residues. CDR3 in DNA: TGCAGTGCTAGAGCCCGCAGGAATAGCACAGATACGCAGTATTTT. Its protein product is CSARARRNSTDTQYF.